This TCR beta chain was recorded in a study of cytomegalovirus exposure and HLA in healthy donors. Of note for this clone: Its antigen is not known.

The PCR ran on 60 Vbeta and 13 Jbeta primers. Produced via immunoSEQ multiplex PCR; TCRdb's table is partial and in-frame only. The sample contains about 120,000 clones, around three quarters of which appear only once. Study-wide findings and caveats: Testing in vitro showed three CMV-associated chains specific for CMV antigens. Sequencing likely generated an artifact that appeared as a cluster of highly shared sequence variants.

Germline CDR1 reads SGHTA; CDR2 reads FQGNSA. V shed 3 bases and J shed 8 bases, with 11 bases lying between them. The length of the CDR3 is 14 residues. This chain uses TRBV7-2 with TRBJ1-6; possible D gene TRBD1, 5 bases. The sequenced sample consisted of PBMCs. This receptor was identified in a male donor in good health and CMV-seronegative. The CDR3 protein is CASSFRAGDSPLHF. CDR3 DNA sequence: TGTGCCAGCAGCTTCAGGGCAGGAGATTCACCCCTCCACTTT.